The clone carrying this T cell receptor beta chain came up many times. Its matching antigen is unknown. The lymph nodes were axillary draining lymph nodes from breast cancer patients. TCRdb reprocessed the multiplex PCR reads with MiXCR, giving one entry per CDR3 protein. The sample holds 160,000 or so distinct CDR3 sequences, around a third seen once. The ends were cut back, 0 bases at V and 6 bases at J, with 15 bases in the middle. The CDR3 spans 14 residues. Germline CDR1 and CDR2: DFQATT and SNEGSKA (reference sequence). These data are taken from a study of breast tumors, draining lymph nodes, adjacent tissues. Regarding the study as a whole: That most tumor T cells come from lymph nodes remained unproven. Luminal-like breast cancer showed significantly higher tumor–nontumor repertoire similarity than basal-like.

The TCR sequence derives from a female donor with breast cancer. Some clones in this sample may be carry-over from other donors' samples. The sequencing input was axillary lymph node tissue. J is TRBJ2-7 and V is TRBV20-1; D unresolved. CDR3 nucleotides: TGCAGTGCTAGAGATAGGGAACAGACCTCCGAGCAGTACTTC. Its translation is CSARDREQTSEQYF.